The next 14 T cell receptor beta chains were all read from a single sample in a study of blood T cell repertoires in COVID-19. The assay was immunoSEQ multiplex PCR, and TCRdb's table has in-frame clones only and misses some. Here the sample spans roughly 120,000 clones, roughly 90% being singletons. The sequenced material came from peripheral blood. The receptor set was obtained from a man in his 60s with COVID-19, enrolled during active disease.

The rearrangement joins TRBV5-4 to TRBJ2-4; 8 nucleotides align to TRBD1. The CDR3 has 17 residues. Germline CDR1 reads SGHNT; CDR2 reads YYREEE (reference sequence). With 4 bases clipped from V and 3 bases from J, the junction kept 12 bases outside the gene matches. CDR3 in DNA: TGTGCCAGCAGCCTCCCCAGGGGGCGCTTAGGCAAAAACATTCAGTACTTC. Encoded protein: CASSLPRGRLGKNIQYF.

V is TRBV7-2 and J is TRBJ2-7, with D possibly TRBD2 on 5 matching bases. Germline V gene lookup returns CDR1 SGHTA and CDR2 FQGNSA. V was cut by 5 bases and J by 6 bases, with 14 bases left in between. The CDR3 is 13 amino acids. The DNA of the CDR3 is TGTGCCAGCAGCGTTAACCCCCGGGGCGAGCAGTACTTC. Amino acid sequence: CASSVNPRGEQYF.

The genes are TRBV6-1 and TRBJ1-5, with 7 bases aligning to TRBD1. Trimming at V came to 2 bases and at J to 6 bases, leaving 7 bases not matched to a gene. Germline CDR1 reads MNHNS; CDR2 reads SASEGT. This CDR3 has 15 residues. This chain's CDR3 is CASSETGTERQPQHF. DNA for the CDR3: TGTGCCAGCAGTGAAACGGGGACAGAACGTCAGCCCCAGCATTTT.

The rearrangement links TRBV5-1 to TRBJ2-5; 8 positions match TRBD1. The germline V gene has CDR1 SGHRS and CDR2 YFSETQ. The CDR3 is made up of 14 amino acids. V lost 4 bases and J lost 4; bases outside the gene matches: 6. This CDR3 reads CASSVGQGSETQYF. The CDR3 nucleotides read TGCGCCAGCAGCGTCGGACAGGGCTCAGAGACCCAGTACTTC.

This chain uses TRBV27 with TRBJ2-5, with 8 bases fitting TRBD1. The CDR3 totals 14 residues. Unmatched junction bases numbered 4, after V lost 5 bases and J lost 2 bases. Germline V gene sequence: CDR1 MNHEY, CDR2 SMNVEV (reference sequence). CDR3 region: CASSMDREQETQYF. In nucleotides, the CDR3 is TGTGCCAGCAGTATGGACAGGGAACAAGAGACCCAGTACTTC.

The chain uses TRBV27 and TRBJ2-1, with 14 bases matching TRBD2. V shed 7 bases, J shed 2 bases, and the junction held 4 bases outside the gene matches. This CDR3 contains 16 residues. CDR1 is MNHEY, CDR2 SMNVEV, per germline (reference sequence). The CDR3 is CASTPTSGRAYNEQFF. The CDR3 DNA reads as TGTGCCAGCACCCCGACTAGCGGGAGGGCCTACAATGAGCAGTTCTTC.

This sequence joins TRBV28 and TRBJ1-1, with 8 bases aligning to TRBD1. The junction had 13 bases not matched to a gene; V was cut back by 4 bases and J by 6 bases. Germline CDR1 and CDR2: MDHEN and SYDVKM. The CDR3 has 16 amino acids. In DNA, the CDR3 is TGTGCCAGCAGTTCGATTTCCAGGGGGCGAGGGCCTGAAGCTTTCTTT. This gives the protein CASSSISRGRGPEAFF.

The rearrangement uses TRBV24-1 and TRBJ2-1, with 9 positions matching TRBD2. J lost 3 bases, V lost 1 base, and 3 bases had no gene match. CDR1 is KGHDR, CDR2 SFDVKD, per germline. This CDR3 has 16 residues. The CDR3 DNA reads TGTGCCACCAGTGATTTTCGAGCGGGAGGCTACAATGAGCAGTTCTTC. Protein product: CATSDFRAGGYNEQFF.

The table lists this clone with a count of one. The chain links TRBV5-1 to TRBJ2-7; D unresolved. The CDR3 totals 14 residues. Germline V gene sequence: CDR1 SGHRS, CDR2 YFSETQ. V was cut by 0 bases and J by 2 bases, with 9 bases left in between. DNA of the CDR3: TGCGCCAGCAGCTTGGGTGACTCGACCTACGAGCAGTACTTC. This translates into CASSLGDSTYEQYF.

The V and J genes are TRBV18 and TRBJ2-2; a weak D match, TRBD1 (7 bases). This CDR3 has 17 amino acids. Germline assignment: CDR1 KGHSH and CDR2 LQKENI. The V and J ends lost 3 bases and 5 bases respectively, with 19 bases between them. The CDR3 DNA reads TGTGCCAGCTCACCGATAGGAGGGGGCCTGTCGACCGGGGAGCTGTTTTTT. This codes for CASSPIGGGLSTGELFF.

The J gene is TRBJ2-7, the V gene TRBV6-1; 7 bases fit TRBD1. Germline CDR1 and CDR2: MNHNS and SASEGT. CDR3 length: 14 residues. The junction had 4 bases not matched to a gene; V was cut back by 2 bases and J by 3 bases. The CDR3 DNA follows: TGTGCCAGCAGTGAAAATCCAGGGGGCTACGAGCAGTACTTC. Its translation: CASSENPGGYEQYF.

V usage is TRBV6-5 and J usage is TRBJ2-5; 7 nucleotides align to TRBD1. The CDR3 runs 15 residues. V was pared by 2 bases and J by 1 base, with 4 bases of the junction left unmatched. Germline CDR1 reads MNHEY; CDR2 reads SVGAGI. CDR3 region: CASSYRTGLQETQYF. The CDR3 DNA is TGTGCCAGCAGTTACAGGACAGGACTCCAAGAGACCCAGTACTTC.

This chain joins TRBV25-1 and TRBJ2-2, with a possible D match to TRBD2 (6 bases). Germline CDR1 is MGHDK and CDR2 is SYGVNS. The length of the CDR3 is 14 residues. The V end lost 6 bases, the J end lost 5 bases, and 13 bases lay between the germline ends. The CDR3 is CASRRDSFTGELFF. The CDR3, as DNA: TGTGCCAGCAGGCGGGACTCGTTTACCGGGGAGCTGTTTTTT.

This clone was observed a few times. V and J are TRBV19 and TRBJ2-7; TRBD1 might be the D (7 bases). Germline CDR1 is LNHDA and CDR2 is SQIVND (reference sequence). The length of the CDR3 is 14 residues. The V end lost 5 bases, the J end lost 2 bases, and 13 bases lay between the germline ends. This CDR3 reads CASSPQGGTYEQYF. CDR3 DNA sequence: TGTGCCAGTAGTCCCCAGGGGGGAACCTACGAGCAGTACTTC.